This entry concerns a single T cell receptor (beta chain). This clonotype was detected only a few times. This clone's antigen is unknown. Base qualities are not recorded, but no much larger clone differs from it by a single base. Looking up the germline V gene yields CDR1 ENHRY and CDR2 SYGVKD. The CDR3 holds 12 amino acids from the cysteine to the phenylalanine. Just CDR3 DNA is preserved here, 36 bases in frame from base 1. Trimming costs V 6 bases and J 8 bases, and their ends lie 10 bases apart. What this sample's treatment or condition label stands for: in vitro stimulation with specific CMV peptide epitopes to enrich CMV-specific T cells. These data are taken from a study of T cell repertoires in cytomegalovirus infection (dated by TCRdb to between 2019 and 2020). Regarding the complete study: Peptide stimulations targeted recently identified HLA-C-restricted CMV epitopes, whose presentation resists viral immunomodulation, together with well-studied HLA-B-restricted epitopes. Donor HLA type was relevant to the analysis, as public TCR beta signatures indicated carriage of CMV infection together with the matching HLA type. Study-wide conclusions, independent of this receptor: The ex vivo response was dominated by HLA-C-restricted CMV-specific TCR beta clonotypes, and the single most frequent clonotype in two of eight donors was supplied by these HLA-C-restricted clonotypes. Cumulative frequency of public TCR beta family members discriminated carriers of CMV infection plus the relevant HLA type in this cohort and an independent approximately 360-donor cohort.

The instrument given in TCRdb is Illumina HiSeq 1500. TCRdb reprocessing: public reads trimmed at Q25 with fastp, clones called with MiXCR, in-frame beta chains kept. Under each unique CDR3 protein, matching rows form one entry showing the most common genes and DNA. The sample has hundreds of thousands of distinct CDR3 sequences on record, about a third of them singletons. The top ten hold around an eighth of the sample. The sequencing used cultured CD8+ T cells from PBMCs, collected from culture after CMV antigen stimulation. The V gene is TRBV10-3 and the J gene is TRBJ1-4; too little of a D gene remains to name it. The sequence came from a human donor in good health (CMV status not recorded). Some clones in this sample may be carry-over from other donors' samples. The CDR3 in this case is CAIRTSGEKLFF. The base sequence is TGTGCCATCAGGACCTCGGGGGAAAAACTGTTTTTT.